This TCR beta chain appears in the sequencing data of a study of shared clonotypes between healthy human individuals. Trimming removed 0 bases from V and 2 bases from J; junction bases left unmatched: 13. The CDR3 consists of 19 residues. Germline V CDR1 and CDR2: LGHNA, YNFKEQ. Some clones are missing from TCRdb's copy, which holds only in-frame ones; the method was immunoSEQ multiplex PCR. The sample lists about 2.3 million clones, approximately 93% occurring once. The source is a man aged 18 to 30 in good health. Some clones in this sample may be carry-over from other donors' samples. This sequence joins TRBV4-2 and TRBJ2-1, with 7 bases that match TRBD2. Sequencing was performed on naive CD4+ T cells from PBMCs. Subset given: CD45RA+ positively selected. Here the CDR3 DNA reads TGTGCCAGCAGCCAAGAATCCCGACTAGCAAGGGCCCCCTACAATGAGCAGTTCTTC. It codes for CASSQESRLARAPYNEQFF.